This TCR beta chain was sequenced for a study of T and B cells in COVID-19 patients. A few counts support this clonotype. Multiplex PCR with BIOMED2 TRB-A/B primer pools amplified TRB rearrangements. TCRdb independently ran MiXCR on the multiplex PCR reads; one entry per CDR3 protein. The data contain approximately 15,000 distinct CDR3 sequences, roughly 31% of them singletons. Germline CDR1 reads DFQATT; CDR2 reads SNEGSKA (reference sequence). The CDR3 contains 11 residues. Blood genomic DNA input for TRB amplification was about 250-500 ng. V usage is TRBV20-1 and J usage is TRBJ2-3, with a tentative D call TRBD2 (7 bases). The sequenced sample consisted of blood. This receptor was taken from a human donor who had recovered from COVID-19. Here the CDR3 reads CMGGRTDTQYF. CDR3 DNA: TGCATGGGGGGGCGCACAGATACGCAGTATTTT.